The next 17 T cell receptor beta chains were all read from a single sample in a study of T cells after yellow fever vaccination. TCRdb called the 5' RACE reads again in MiXCR, with one record for every CDR3 protein. The sample lists around 310,000 distinct CDR3 sequences, about 4% occurring once. This specimen consisted of PBMCs, obtained 5 days after the yellow fever booster vaccination. Receptor source: a man aged 18 to 29 who received the YFV17D yellow fever vaccine.

This clonotype was recorded at least ten times. J is TRBJ2-5 and V is TRBV6-5; D not resolved. This CDR3 region has 11 residues. Germline CDR1 reads MNHEY; CDR2 reads SVGAGI. Between the trimmed V and J ends, which lost 4 bases and 7 bases, there was a span of 7 bases. Here the CDR3 DNA reads TGTGCCAGCAGTTTCGACGGGACCCAGTACTTC. Amino acid sequence: CASSFDGTQYF.

In its sample, this clonotype was seen many times. CDR3 region: CASSLGYGTPAEAFF. Here the CDR3 DNA reads TGTGCCAGCAGCTTGGGGTACGGGACGCCGGCTGAAGCTTTCTTT. The chain carries TRBV5-6 and TRBJ1-1; D might be TRBD1 (5 bases). Between the trimmed V and J ends, which lost 0 bases and 6 bases, there was a span of 15 bases. This CDR3 has 15 amino acids. Germline-derived CDR1 and CDR2 are SGHDT and YYEEEE.

This clonotype was detected only a few times. The chain is built from TRBV27 and TRBJ1-6; no clear D. The V gene's germline CDR1 is MNHEY and CDR2 SMNVEV (reference sequence). The V gene lost 8 bases and the J gene lost 3 bases, with 5 bases spanning the gap. This CDR3 spans 12 amino acids. The CDR3 reads CASGFYNSPLHF. The DNA for the CDR3 is TGTGCCAGCGGGTTCTATAATTCACCCCTCCACTTT.

This clonotype was observed a few times. The chain has TRBV28 and TRBJ1-1, with D possibly matching TRBD1 (6 bases). Germline values: CDR1 MDHEN, CDR2 SYDVKM. The CDR3 spans 12 residues. Trimming left V 6 bases short and J 8 bases short, with 13 bases between. The CDR3 sequence: CASRRGQIEAFF. CDR3 bases: TGTGCCAGCAGACGCGGACAGATCGAAGCTTTCTTT.

This clonotype was detected only a few times. This chain uses TRBV25-1 with TRBJ2-7; D is tentatively TRBD1 or TRBD2 (5 bases each). Germline loops: CDR1 MGHDK, CDR2 SYGVNS. V gave up 9 bases and J gave up 9 bases, with 9 bases separating them. This CDR3 region has 9 residues. The CDR3 protein is CASGGGQYV. DNA of the CDR3: TGTGCCAGTGGGGGTGGGCAGTACGTC.

This clonotype has a handful of counts. This chain uses TRBV2 with TRBJ1-1; D not resolved. This CDR3 is built from 13 residues. Germline V gene sequence: CDR1 SNHLY, CDR2 FYNNEI. Trimming left V 7 bases short and J 1 base short, with 10 bases between. This CDR3 is CASIKGENTEAFF. Here the CDR3 DNA reads TGTGCCAGCATAAAGGGAGAGAACACTGAAGCTTTCTTT.

This rearrangement joins TRBV4-3 to TRBJ2-4; D remains ambiguous. CDR3 size: 17 residues. Trimming took 0 bases from V and 1 from J, leaving 13 bases between them. Per germline, CDR1 LGHNA and CDR2 YSLEER. The CDR3 sequence: CASSQELRRRAKNIQYF. The CDR3 nucleotides are TGCGCCAGCAGCCAAGAATTAAGGCGGCGGGCCAAAAACATTCAGTACTTC.

V usage is TRBV29-1 and J usage is TRBJ2-1; 14 positions match TRBD2. From germline, CDR1 is SQVTM and CDR2 ANQGSEA. The CDR3 has 15 residues. With 3 bases clipped from V and 4 bases from J, the junction kept 2 bases outside the gene matches. CDR3: CSVDGTSGGYNEQFF. For the CDR3, the DNA is TGCAGCGTTGACGGGACTAGCGGGGGATACAATGAGCAGTTCTTC.

This clonotype turned up a few times. This chain links TRBV6-6 with TRBJ2-7, with 9 bases identical to TRBD1. The CDR3 has 16 amino acids. Germline-derived CDR1 and CDR2 are MNHNY and SVGAGI (reference sequence). V dropped 6 bases and J dropped 1; count of bases not matched to a gene: 10. The CDR3 loop is CASSGPGTGRSYEQYV. CDR3 bases: TGTGCCAGCAGCGGACCCGGGACAGGGAGGTCCTACGAGCAGTACGTC.

This clonotype was seen at least ten times. The V call is TRBV28, the J call TRBJ2-7; 9 nucleotides match TRBD1. The CDR3 loop spans 12 amino acids. The V segment lost 2 bases and the J segment 9 bases; nucleotides outside the gene matches: 2. CDR1 and CDR2 (germline): MDHEN, SYDVKM. The CDR3 here is CASSLTGGMQYV. In DNA, the CDR3 is TGTGCCAGCAGTTTAACAGGGGGCATGCAGTACGTC.

The chain couples TRBV10-3 to TRBJ1-2; 8 bases line up with TRBD1. V shed 11 bases and J 0 bases; nucleotides not matched to a gene: 5. This CDR3 spans 13 amino acids. Germline V gene lookup returns CDR1 ENHRY and CDR2 SYGVKD. CDR3 residues: CASEQGANYGYTF. As DNA, the CDR3 is TGTGCCTCGGAACAGGGGGCTAACTATGGCTACACCTTC.

At least ten counts were recorded for this clonotype. The rearrangement links TRBV9 to TRBJ2-3, with 14 bases matching TRBD2. The CDR3 loop spans 17 amino acids. Germline trimming cut 3 bases from V and 7 bases from J; bases unmatched to any gene: 10. Germline V gene sequence: CDR1 SGDLS, CDR2 YYNGEE. This chain's CDR3 is CASSADPGLAGDYTQYF. CDR3 nucleotide sequence: TGTGCCAGCAGCGCAGACCCGGGACTAGCGGGGGACTATACGCAGTATTTT.

The chain recombines TRBV4-1 with TRBJ2-7; D possibly matches TRBD1 or TRBD2 (6 bases each). The CDR3 is 15 amino acids. The germline gives CDR1 MGHRA, CDR2 YSYEKL. Trimming stripped 3 bases from V and 9 bases from J, with 21 bases between. This CDR3 is CASSHMGGLTGWQYF. As DNA, the CDR3 is TGCGCCAGCAGCCATATGGGGGGCCTGACTGGGTGGCAGTACTTC.

The chain uses TRBV6-2 or TRBV6-3 and TRBJ2-2; 7 nucleotides match TRBD1. Germline V gene data show CDR1 as MNHEY and CDR2 as SVGEGT. The V gene end was trimmed by 5 bases and the J gene end by 6 bases; junction bases not matched to a gene: 3. The CDR3 consists of 13 residues. The CDR3 DNA is TGTGCCAGCAGTGAACAGGGGCCCGGGGAGCTGTTTTTT. The encoded protein is CASSEQGPGELFF.

This clonotype was recorded a few times. The chain has TRBV5-6 and TRBJ2-2; a weak D match, TRBD1 (5 bases). The CDR3 extends over 14 amino acids. Trimming took 1 base from V and 7 from J, leaving 11 bases between them. Germline CDR1 reads SGHDT; CDR2 reads YYEEEE. The CDR3 here is CASSLIGVDGELFF. The DNA of the CDR3 is TGTGCCAGCAGCTTGATAGGGGTGGACGGGGAGCTGTTTTTT.

This clonotype has more than one count but fewer than ten. V and J are TRBV12-3 or TRBV12-4 and TRBJ2-5; D perhaps matches TRBD1 (6 bases). The CDR3 has 14 residues. V was trimmed by 6 bases and J by 5 bases, leaving 16 bases between them. CDR3 amino acids: CASRLEGVEETQYF. In nucleotides, the CDR3 is TGTGCCAGCAGACTAGAGGGGGTCGAGGAGACCCAGTACTTC.

This clonotype was picked up a small number of times. The V call is TRBV5-4, the J call TRBJ1-1; tentatively, D is TRBD1 (6 bases). The V gene lost 3 bases and the J gene lost 7 bases, with 16 bases spanning the gap. The CDR3 is made up of 14 amino acids. Germline V gene lookup returns CDR1 SGHNT and CDR2 YYREEE (reference sequence). The CDR3 loop is CASSSPSGTNEAFF. In nucleotides, the CDR3 is TGTGCCAGCAGCTCCCCCTCCGGGACAAATGAAGCTTTCTTT.